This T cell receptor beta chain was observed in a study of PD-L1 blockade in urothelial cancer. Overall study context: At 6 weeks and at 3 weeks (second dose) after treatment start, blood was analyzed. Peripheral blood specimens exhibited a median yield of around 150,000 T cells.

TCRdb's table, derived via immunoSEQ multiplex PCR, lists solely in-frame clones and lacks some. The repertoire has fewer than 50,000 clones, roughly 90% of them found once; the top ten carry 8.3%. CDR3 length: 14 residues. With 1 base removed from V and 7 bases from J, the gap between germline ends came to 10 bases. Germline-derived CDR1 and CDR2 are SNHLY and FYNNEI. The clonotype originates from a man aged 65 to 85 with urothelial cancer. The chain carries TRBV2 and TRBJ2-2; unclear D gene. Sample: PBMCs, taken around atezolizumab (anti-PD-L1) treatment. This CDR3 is CASSEVLSSGELFF. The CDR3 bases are TGTGCCAGCAGTGAAGTTCTATCAAGCGGGGAGCTGTTTTTT.